The present TCR beta chain was sequenced within a study of T cells after yellow fever vaccination. Study conclusions and caveats: A large majority of primary-vaccination clones showed up again after the booster (96% CD4, around 90% CD8). A weaker secondary response peaked on day 5, the primary on day 15. Abundant contaminating clonotypes from the bulk population could appear in FACS-sorted repertoires.

The TCR cDNA carried a universal primer site and UMIs from 5'RACE template switching. TCRdb independently ran MiXCR on the 5' RACE reads; one entry per CDR3 protein. The table includes a few hundred thousand distinct CDR3 sequences, around 3.6% detected once. The V gene's germline CDR1 is MNHEY and CDR2 SVGAGI. V lost 0 bases, J lost 5 bases, and 7 bases lay in between. The CDR3 covers 13 residues. This clonotype was detected ten times or more. Its specificity is unknown. This rearrangement joins TRBV6-5 to TRBJ1-1; D is possibly TRBD1 (5 bases). The material was PBMCs, obtained on the day of the yellow fever booster vaccination. The sequence was obtained from a man aged 18 to 29 who received the YFV17D yellow fever vaccine. CDR3 sequence reads: CASSYSRGTEAFF. The CDR3 coding sequence is TGTGCCAGCAGTTACTCGAGGGGTACTGAAGCTTTCTTT.